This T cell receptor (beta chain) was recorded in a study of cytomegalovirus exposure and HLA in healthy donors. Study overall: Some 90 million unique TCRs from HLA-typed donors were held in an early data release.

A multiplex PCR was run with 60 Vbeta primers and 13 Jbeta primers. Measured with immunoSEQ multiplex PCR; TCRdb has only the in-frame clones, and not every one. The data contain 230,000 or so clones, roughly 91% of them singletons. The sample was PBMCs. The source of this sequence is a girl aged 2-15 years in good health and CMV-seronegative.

The CDR3 coding sequence is TGTGCTAGTGGAGGGGGACAGGGATACTACGAGCAGTACTTC. This codes for CASGGGQGYYEQYF. The rearrangement joins TRBV12-5 to TRBJ2-7, with 9 nucleotides matching TRBD1. CDR1 LGHNT and CDR2 FRNRAP come from the germline V gene. The CDR3 loop spans 14 amino acids. The V gene end was trimmed by 6 bases and the J gene end by 3 bases; junction bases not matched to a gene: 6.